This TCR beta chain was recorded in a study of cytomegalovirus exposure and HLA in healthy donors. The study ran its PCR with 60 Vbeta and 13 Jbeta primers. Data came from immunoSEQ multiplex PCR; TCRdb stores just in-frame clones and leaves some out. The table counts about 88,000 clones; roughly 6% lies in the top ten. The receptor was isolated from a girl aged 10 to 17 in good health and CMV-seropositive. Sequencing used PBMCs.

Here the CDR3 reads CAWSVVQSTGELFF. The CDR3, as DNA: TGTGCCTGGAGTGTAGTACAGAGCACCGGGGAGCTGTTTTTT. The chain employs TRBV30 and TRBJ2-2; unclear D gene. CDR1 is GTSNPN, CDR2 SVGIG, per germline (reference sequence). The V end was cut by 0 bases, the J end by 4 bases, with 9 bases between. The CDR3 runs 14 residues.